The 22 T cell receptor beta chains in this list originate from one sample, sequenced in a study of control samples from healthy donors and cancer patients. Some clones are missing from TCRdb's copy, which holds only in-frame ones; the method was immunoSEQ multiplex PCR. The sample yields 200,000 to 250,000 clones, roughly 94% seen once. The sequenced material came from blood. The receptors stem from a man aged 45 to 65 in good health.

The chain employs TRBV11-2 and TRBJ2-1; possible D gene TRBD2, 6 bases. V lost 8 bases and J 0 bases, leaving 14 bases between the germline ends. CDR3 size: 15 residues. Germline V lookup: CDR1 SGHAT, CDR2 FQNNGV. This CDR3 reads CASLGGTNSYNEQFF. The CDR3 DNA is TGTGCCAGCCTTGGCGGGACGAACTCCTACAATGAGCAGTTCTTC.

This chain connects TRBV21-1 to TRBJ2-7; no check of the table's D call, TRBD1, against the DNA was made. TRBV21-1 is a listed pseudogene. The CDR3 loop spans 8 amino acids. CDR3 protein: CARSGQYV. The CDR3 DNA follows: TGTGCCAGGTCAGGGCAGTACGTC.

The chain joins TRBV5-1 to TRBJ2-3; 7 nucleotides agree with TRBD2. After removal of 2 bases from V and 0 bases from J, the junction contained 3 bases not matched to a gene. Per germline, CDR1 SGHRS and CDR2 YFSETQ. The CDR3 length is 15 residues. For the CDR3, the DNA is TGCGCCAGCAGCTTTCCAGCGGGGAGCACAGATACGCAGTATTTT. Its protein product is CASSFPAGSTDTQYF.

This sequence joins TRBV30 and TRBJ1-3; D gene uncertain. The CDR3 runs to 14 residues. Trimming shortened V by 8 bases and J by 2 bases, and 16 bases separated the two germline ends. Germline V gives CDR1 GTSNPN, CDR2 SVGIG (reference sequence). CDR3 sequence reads: CAGGRQLPGNTIYF. The CDR3 coding sequence is TGTGCCGGTGGGAGGCAGCTTCCTGGAAACACCATATATTTT.

The chain links TRBV7-8 to TRBJ2-3, with 7 bases identical to TRBD1. Germline CDR1 reads SGHVS; CDR2 reads FQNEAQ. J lost 4 bases, V lost 1 base, and 5 bases had no gene match. This CDR3 is built from 15 residues. The CDR3 loop reads CASSLERQGPDTQYF. The CDR3, as DNA: TGTGCCAGCAGCTTAGAGCGACAGGGTCCAGATACGCAGTATTTT.

V and J are TRBV20-1 and TRBJ2-2; D is possibly TRBD2 (5 bases). V dropped 3 bases and J dropped 2 bases, with 10 bases sitting between them. The CDR3 is 14 residues long. CDR1 and CDR2 (germline): DFQATT, SNEGSKA (reference sequence). The CDR3 nucleotides are TGCAGTGCTAGTTGGACTTCCAACACCGGGGAGCTGTTTTTT. Protein sequence: CSASWTSNTGELFF.

On this clone itself: One junction end disagrees with the germline gene, perhaps due to a read error. Written as DNA, the CDR3 is TGTGCCAGCAGCTTACGAACCACTGGAGCTTTCTTT. It is translated as CASSLRTTGAFF. The rearrangement links TRBV7-9 to TRBJ1-1; no reliable D call. Germline V gene lookup returns CDR1 SEHNR and CDR2 FQNEAQ (reference sequence). This CDR3 contains 12 residues.

This sequence joins TRBV28 and TRBJ1-2; D is perhaps TRBD1 (6 bases). Trimming took off 3 bases at V and 6 bases at J, with 17 bases between the two ends. The germline V gene encodes CDR1 MDHEN and CDR2 SYDVKM. The CDR3 is made up of 15 amino acids. CDR3 DNA: TGTGCCAGCAGTTTCGGACAGATCCGCGACAATGGCTACACCTTC. This sequence encodes CASSFGQIRDNGYTF.

The rearrangement links TRBV2 to TRBJ2-2; TRBD2 might be the D (5 bases). The CDR3 runs to 13 residues. Per germline, CDR1 SNHLY and CDR2 FYNNEI. Trimming stripped 5 bases from V and 7 bases from J, with 11 bases between. CDR3 DNA sequence: TGTGCCAGCAGTTTGGGGAGCGGCGGGGAGCTGTTTTTT. This encodes CASSLGSGGELFF.

The chain carries TRBV2 and TRBJ2-1, with D unclear. The CDR3 is made up of 10 amino acids. V lost 8 bases to trimming and J lost 5 bases, with 4 bases between them. The germline CDR1 and CDR2 sequences are SNHLY and FYNNEI. DNA for the CDR3: TGTGCCAGCGATAACAATGAGCAGTTCTTC. Translation gives CASDNNEQFF.

The chain couples TRBV7-2 to TRBJ2-2; 10 bases fit TRBD2. CDR1 is SGHTA, CDR2 FQGNSA, per germline. The junction had 4 bases not matched to a gene; V was cut back by 5 bases and J by 7 bases. The CDR3 is 14 residues long. As DNA, the CDR3 is TGTGCCAGCAGCGCCACTAGCGGGGTCGGGGAGCTGTTTTTT. This translates into CASSATSGVGELFF.

The chain uses TRBV11-2 and TRBJ2-7; a possible D gene is TRBD1 (5 bases). V dropped 3 bases and J dropped 0 bases, with 9 bases sitting between them. Germline loops: CDR1 SGHAT, CDR2 FQNNGV. This CDR3 is 14 amino acids long. The CDR3, as DNA: TGTGCCAGCAGCTTTGTAGGGGACTCCTACGAGCAGTACTTC. This gives the protein CASSFVGDSYEQYF. Full variable domain (remainder filled in from reference TRBV11-2 and TRBJ2-7): EAGVAQSPRYKIIEKRQSVAFWCNPISGHATLYWYQQILGQGPKLLIQFQNNGVVDDSQLPKDRFSAERLKGVDSTLKIQPAKLEDSAVYLCASSFVGDSYEQYFGPGTRLTVT.

The chain is built from TRBV7-9 and TRBJ2-6, with 8 positions matching TRBD1. Germline V gene lookup returns CDR1 SEHNR and CDR2 FQNEAQ (reference sequence). Trimming took 3 bases from V and 0 from J; bases not matched to a gene: 1. The CDR3 is 16 residues long. CDR3 protein: CASSLDRASGANVLTF. The CDR3 nucleotides are TGTGCCAGCAGCTTGGACAGGGCCTCTGGGGCCAACGTCCTGACTTTC.

The chain carries TRBV19 and TRBJ2-7, with D possibly matching TRBD2 (6 bases). Trimming left V 2 bases short and J 2 bases short, with 10 bases between. Germline V gene data show CDR1 as LNHDA and CDR2 as SQIVND (reference sequence). The CDR3 sequence is 14 residues long. In DNA form, the CDR3 reads TGTGCCAGTAGTATACGGGGGTTTCCCTACGAGCAGTACTTC. The encoded protein is CASSIRGFPYEQYF.

In this sample, this clone turned up once. The chain couples TRBV6-5 to TRBJ1-1, with D perhaps TRBD1 (6 bases). From germline, CDR1 is MNHEY and CDR2 SVGAGI. The CDR3 covers 13 residues. V was shortened by 6 bases and J by 10 bases, with 18 bases between the two germline ends. CDR3 amino acids: CASSSNRGVRAFF. Here the CDR3 DNA reads TGTGCCAGCAGCTCAAATAGGGGGGTCCGAGCTTTCTTT.

This chain joins TRBV6-2 or TRBV6-3 and TRBJ1-6; TRBD1 is a possible D gene (5 bases). CDR3 length: 15 residues. Germline lookup yields CDR1 MNHEY and CDR2 SVGEGT. Between the trimmed V and J ends, which lost 0 bases and 10 bases, there was a span of 13 bases. The CDR3 spells CASSYSKGNGSPLHF. The CDR3 bases are TGTGCCAGCAGTTACTCTAAGGGGAACGGATCACCCCTCCACTTT.

As to this clone: Other DNA sequences in this specimen translate into the identical CDR3. The rearrangement joins TRBV14 to TRBJ1-5; D ambiguous. The V and J ends lost 1 base and 7 bases respectively, with 11 bases between them. The CDR3 consists of 14 residues. CDR1 and CDR2 from the germline V gene are SGHDN and FVKESK. The CDR3 is CASSQGGGNQPQHF. In DNA, the CDR3 is TGTGCCAGCAGCCAAGGAGGCGGGAACCAGCCCCAGCATTTT. The whole variable domain, remainder taken from reference TRBV14 and TRBJ1-5, is EAGVTQFPSHSVIEKGQTVTLRCDPISGHDNLYWYRRVMGKEIKFLLHFVKESKQDESGMPNNRFLAERTGGTYSTLKVQPAELEDSGVYFCASSQGGGNQPQHFGDGTRLSIL.

V is TRBV5-1 and J is TRBJ2-6; TRBD1 matches 8 bases. This CDR3 has 21 amino acids. V shed 0 bases and J 6 bases; nucleotides not matched to a gene: 20. Germline V gene lookup returns CDR1 SGHRS and CDR2 YFSETQ. The CDR3 spells CASSLGPTGTGAITSANVLTF. The CDR3 DNA sequence: TGCGCCAGCAGCTTGGGGCCCACCGGGACAGGCGCCATCACATCGGCCAACGTCCTGACTTTC.

The chain carries TRBV23-1 and TRBJ1-3; D remains ambiguous. TRBV23-1 is an ORF, and what it does is uncertain. The V and J ends lost 4 bases and 0 bases respectively, with 25 bases between them. The CDR3 is 20 residues long. For the CDR3, the DNA is TGCGCCAGCAGTCCTCGGTCGGAATTACAACCAAGGCTCTCTGGAAACACCATATATTTT. This sequence encodes CASSPRSELQPRLSGNTIYF.

V and J are TRBV27 and TRBJ2-6; D ambiguous. V shed 3 bases and J shed 0 bases, with 6 bases lying between them. Germline V lookup: CDR1 MNHEY, CDR2 SMNVEV (reference sequence). This CDR3 has 15 residues. The CDR3 bases are TGTGCCAGCAGTTTCGGAGTCTCTGGGGCCAACGTCCTGACTTTC. Protein: CASSFGVSGANVLTF.

The V and J genes are TRBV7-2 and TRBJ2-5; no clear D. The CDR3 covers 13 residues. Germline CDR1 SGHTA, CDR2 FQGNSA. Trimming pared 5 bases from V and 3 bases from J, leaving 10 bases between. The CDR3 reads CASSLFSKETQYF. The CDR3 bases are TGTGCCAGCAGCCTTTTTAGTAAAGAGACCCAGTACTTC. The whole variable domain, filled in from reference TRBV7-2 and TRBJ2-5, reads GAGVSQSPSNKVTEKGKDVELRCDPISGHTALYWYRQSLGQGLEFLIYFQGNSAPDKSGLPSDRFSAERTGGSVSTLTIQRTQQEDSAVYLCASSLFSKETQYFGPGTRLLVL.

The V and J genes are TRBV27 and TRBJ1-5; no clear D gene. V lost 0 bases, J lost 0 bases, and 12 bases lay in between. The germline V gene encodes CDR1 MNHEY and CDR2 SMNVEV (reference sequence). The CDR3 is 17 residues long. CDR3 protein: CASSLSPVGDSNQPQHF. Written as DNA, the CDR3 is TGTGCCAGCAGTTTATCGCCCGTAGGAGATAGCAATCAGCCCCAGCATTTT.